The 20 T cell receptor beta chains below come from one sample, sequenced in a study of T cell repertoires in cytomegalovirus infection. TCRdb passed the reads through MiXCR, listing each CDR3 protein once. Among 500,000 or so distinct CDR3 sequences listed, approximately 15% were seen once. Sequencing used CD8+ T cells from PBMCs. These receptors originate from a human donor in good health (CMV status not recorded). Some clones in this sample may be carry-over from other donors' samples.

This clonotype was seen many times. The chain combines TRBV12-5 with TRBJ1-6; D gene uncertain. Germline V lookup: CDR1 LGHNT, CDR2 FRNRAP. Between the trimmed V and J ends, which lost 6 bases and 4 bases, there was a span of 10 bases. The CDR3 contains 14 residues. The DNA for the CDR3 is TGTGCTAGTGGCACGACGGATTATAATTCACCCCTCCACTTT. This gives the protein CASGTTDYNSPLHF.

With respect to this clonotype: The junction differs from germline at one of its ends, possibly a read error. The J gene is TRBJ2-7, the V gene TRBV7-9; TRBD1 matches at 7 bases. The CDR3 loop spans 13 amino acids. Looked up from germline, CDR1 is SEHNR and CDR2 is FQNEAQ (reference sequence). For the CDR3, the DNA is TGTGTCAGCACCGCGATACAGGGGAACGAGCAGTACTTC. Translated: CVSTAIQGNEQYF. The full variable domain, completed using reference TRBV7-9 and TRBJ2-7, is DTGVSQNPRHKITKRGQNVTFRCDPISEHNRLYWYRQTLGQGPEFLTYFQNEAQLEKSRLLSDRFSAERPKGSFSTLEIQRTEQGDSAMYLCVSTAIQGNEQYFGPGTRLTVT.

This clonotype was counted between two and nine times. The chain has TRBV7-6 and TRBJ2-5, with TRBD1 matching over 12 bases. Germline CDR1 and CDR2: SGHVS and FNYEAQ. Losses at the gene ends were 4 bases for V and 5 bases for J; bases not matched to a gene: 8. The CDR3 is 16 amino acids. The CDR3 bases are TGTGCCAGCAGCTCAAGGGACAGGGGGCGCGACGAGACCCAGTACTTC. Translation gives CASSSRDRGRDETQYF.

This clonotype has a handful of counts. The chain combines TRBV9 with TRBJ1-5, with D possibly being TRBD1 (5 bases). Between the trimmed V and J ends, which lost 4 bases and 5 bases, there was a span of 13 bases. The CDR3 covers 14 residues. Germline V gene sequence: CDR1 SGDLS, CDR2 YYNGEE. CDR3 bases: TGTGCCAGCAGCTTGGGGGGGTACCATCAGCCCCAGCATTTT. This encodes CASSLGGYHQPQHF.

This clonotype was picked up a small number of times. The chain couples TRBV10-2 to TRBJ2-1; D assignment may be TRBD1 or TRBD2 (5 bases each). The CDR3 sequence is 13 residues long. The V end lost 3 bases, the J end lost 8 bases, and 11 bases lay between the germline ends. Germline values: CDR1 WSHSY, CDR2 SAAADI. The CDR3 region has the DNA TGCGCCAGCAGTGAAGGGAGCAGGGATGAGCAGTTCTTC. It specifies CASSEGSRDEQFF.

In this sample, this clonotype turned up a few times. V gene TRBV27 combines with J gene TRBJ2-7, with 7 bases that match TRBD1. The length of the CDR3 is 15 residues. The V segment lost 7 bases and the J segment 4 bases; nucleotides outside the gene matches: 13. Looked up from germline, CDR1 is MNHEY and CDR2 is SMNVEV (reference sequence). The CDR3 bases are TGTGCCAGCATCACGAGGGTGGGACAGCAATACGAGCAGTACTTC. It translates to CASITRVGQQYEQYF.

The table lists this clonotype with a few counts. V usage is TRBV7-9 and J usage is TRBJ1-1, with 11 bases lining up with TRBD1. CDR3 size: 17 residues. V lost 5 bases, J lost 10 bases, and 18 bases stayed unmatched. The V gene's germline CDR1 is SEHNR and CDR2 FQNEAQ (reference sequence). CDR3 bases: TGTGCCAGCAGCCATGGGGCGCTATGGTCCGGGACAGGGGGAGCTTTCTTT. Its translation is CASSHGALWSGTGGAFF.

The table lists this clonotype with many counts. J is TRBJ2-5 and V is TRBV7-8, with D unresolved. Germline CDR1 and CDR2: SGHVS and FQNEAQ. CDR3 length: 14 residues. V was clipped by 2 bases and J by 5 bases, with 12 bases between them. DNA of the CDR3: TGTGCCAGCAGCTTAAGAGTTGCCGGGGAGACCCAGTACTTC. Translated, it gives CASSLRVAGETQYF.

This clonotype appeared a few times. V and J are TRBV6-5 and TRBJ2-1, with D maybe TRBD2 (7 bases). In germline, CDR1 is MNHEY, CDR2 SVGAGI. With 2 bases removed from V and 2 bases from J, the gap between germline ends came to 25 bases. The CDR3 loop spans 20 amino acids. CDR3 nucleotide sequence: TGTGCCAGCAGTTACGCTTCGACGGTATTGGGAGGGGGGCCCTACAATGAGCAGTTCTTC. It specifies CASSYASTVLGGGPYNEQFF.

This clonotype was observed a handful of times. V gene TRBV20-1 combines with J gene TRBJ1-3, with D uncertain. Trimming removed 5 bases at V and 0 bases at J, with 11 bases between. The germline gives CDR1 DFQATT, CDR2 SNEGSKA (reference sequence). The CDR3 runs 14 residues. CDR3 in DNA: TGCAGTGCTCCGGACCGATCCTCTGGAAACACCATATATTTT. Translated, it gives CSAPDRSSGNTIYF.

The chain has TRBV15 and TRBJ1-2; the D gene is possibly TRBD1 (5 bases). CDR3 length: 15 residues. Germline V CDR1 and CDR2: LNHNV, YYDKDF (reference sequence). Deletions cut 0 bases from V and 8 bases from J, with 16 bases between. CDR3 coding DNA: TGTGCCACCAGCAGAGACCGGGACCTCGGAAAAGGCTACACCTTC. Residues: CATSRDRDLGKGYTF.

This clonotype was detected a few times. CDR3 nucleotide sequence: TGTGCCAGCAGCAGGGGACTAGCGGTCAGCTCCTACGAGCAGTACTTC. Its protein is CASSRGLAVSSYEQYF. The chain joins TRBV5-4 to TRBJ2-7; 11 nucleotides line up with TRBD2. CDR3 length equals 16 residues. The V gene's germline CDR1 is SGHNT and CDR2 YYREEE (reference sequence). J was trimmed by 0 bases and V by 4 bases; bases with no gene match: 6. Together with reference TRBV5-4 and TRBJ2-7, the CDR3 gives the full variable domain: ETGVTQSPTHLIKTRGQQVTLRCSSQSGHNTVSWYQQALGQGPQFIFQYYREEENGRGNFPPRFSGLQFPNYSSELNVNALELDDSALYLCASSRGLAVSSYEQYFGPGTRLTVT.

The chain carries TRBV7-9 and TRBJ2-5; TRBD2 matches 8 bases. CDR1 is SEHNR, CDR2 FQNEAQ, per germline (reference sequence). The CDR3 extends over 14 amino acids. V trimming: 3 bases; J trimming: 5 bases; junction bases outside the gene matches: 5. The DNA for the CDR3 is TGTGCCAGCAGCTTCGGGGGGGCACGGGAGACCCAGTACTTC. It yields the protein CASSFGGARETQYF.

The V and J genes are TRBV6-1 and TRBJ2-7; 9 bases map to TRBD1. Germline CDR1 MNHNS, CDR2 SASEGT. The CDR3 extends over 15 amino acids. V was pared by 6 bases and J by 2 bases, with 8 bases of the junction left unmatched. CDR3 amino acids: CASRERDRVTYEQYF. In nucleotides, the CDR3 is TGTGCCAGCAGGGAGAGGGACAGGGTTACCTACGAGCAGTACTTC.

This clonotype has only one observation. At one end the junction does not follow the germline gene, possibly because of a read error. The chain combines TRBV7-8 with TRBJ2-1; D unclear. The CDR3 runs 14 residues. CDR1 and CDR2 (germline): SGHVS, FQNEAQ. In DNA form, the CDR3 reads TGTGCAAGCAGCTACCGGTACATGAGGAATGAGCAGTTCTTC. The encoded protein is CASSYRYMRNEQFF.

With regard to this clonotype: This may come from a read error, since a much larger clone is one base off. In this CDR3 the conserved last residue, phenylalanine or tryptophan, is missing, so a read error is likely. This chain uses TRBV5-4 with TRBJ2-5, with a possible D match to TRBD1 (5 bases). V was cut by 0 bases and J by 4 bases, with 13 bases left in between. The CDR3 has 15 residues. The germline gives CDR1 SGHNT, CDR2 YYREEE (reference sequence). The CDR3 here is CASSLGSLRGETQYL. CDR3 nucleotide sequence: TGTGCCAGCAGCTTGGGCAGCCTAAGGGGAGAGACCCAGTACTTA.

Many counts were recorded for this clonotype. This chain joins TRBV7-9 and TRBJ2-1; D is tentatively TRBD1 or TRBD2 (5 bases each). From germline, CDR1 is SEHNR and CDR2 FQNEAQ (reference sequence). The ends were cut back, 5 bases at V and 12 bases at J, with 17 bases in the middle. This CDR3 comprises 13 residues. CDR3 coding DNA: TGTGCCAGCAGCGCCGGAGGCGCAGGGTCGCAGTTCTTC. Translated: CASSAGGAGSQFF.

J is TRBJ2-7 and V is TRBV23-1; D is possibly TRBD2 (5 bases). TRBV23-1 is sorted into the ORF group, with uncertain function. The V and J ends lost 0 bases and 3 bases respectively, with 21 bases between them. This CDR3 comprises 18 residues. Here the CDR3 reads CASSQSRERRRWGYEQYF. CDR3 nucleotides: TGCGCCAGCAGTCAATCGAGGGAGAGGAGAAGATGGGGCTACGAGCAGTACTTC.

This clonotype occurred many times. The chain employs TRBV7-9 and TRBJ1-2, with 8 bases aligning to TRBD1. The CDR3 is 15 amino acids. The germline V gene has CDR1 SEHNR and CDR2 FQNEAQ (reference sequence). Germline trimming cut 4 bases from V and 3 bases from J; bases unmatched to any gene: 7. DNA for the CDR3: TGTGCCAGCAGCTCTGGACAGGGAAAAGACTATGGCTACACCTTC. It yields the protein CASSSGQGKDYGYTF.

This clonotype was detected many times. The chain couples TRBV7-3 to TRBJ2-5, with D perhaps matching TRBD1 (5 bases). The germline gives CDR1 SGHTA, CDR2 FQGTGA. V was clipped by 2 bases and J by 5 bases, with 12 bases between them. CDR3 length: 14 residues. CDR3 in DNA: TGTGCCAGCAGCTTATCCCAGGGAACGGAGACCCAGTACTTC. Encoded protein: CASSLSQGTETQYF.